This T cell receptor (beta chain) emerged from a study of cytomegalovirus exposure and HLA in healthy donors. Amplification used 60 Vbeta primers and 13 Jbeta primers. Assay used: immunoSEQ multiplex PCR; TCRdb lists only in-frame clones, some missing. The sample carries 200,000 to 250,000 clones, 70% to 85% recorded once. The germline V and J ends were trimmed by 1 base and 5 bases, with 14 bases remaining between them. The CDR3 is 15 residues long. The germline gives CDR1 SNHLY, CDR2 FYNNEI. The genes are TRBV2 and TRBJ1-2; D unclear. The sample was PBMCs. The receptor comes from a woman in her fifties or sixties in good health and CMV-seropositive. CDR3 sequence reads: CASSEVRSGRYGYTF. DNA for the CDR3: TGTGCCAGCAGTGAAGTGCGGTCGGGGAGGTATGGCTACACCTTC.